This T cell receptor (beta chain) was retrieved from a study of blood T cell repertoires in COVID-19. V was pared by 5 bases and J by 3 bases, with 3 bases of the junction left unmatched. Germline CDR1 and CDR2: SEHNR and FQNEAQ (reference sequence). There are 13 residues in the CDR3. Original processing notes: Estimation of nucleated cell counts was performed using reference gene primer amplification. The table came from immunoSEQ multiplex PCR; TCRdb's copy has only in-frame clones and leaves some out. That table furnishes V, J and clone size, whereas the DNA furnished D and trimming. The sample shows over 400,000 clones, more than 80% of them seen only once.

The sample was peripheral blood. The chain is built from TRBV7-9 and TRBJ2-5; 7 bases align to TRBD1. The receptor comes from a woman under 40 with active or convalescent COVID-19. The CDR3 DNA reads TGTGCCAGCAGCAAACAGGGGAAAGAGACCCAGTACTTC. Its protein product is CASSKQGKETQYF. The full variable domain, completed using reference TRBV7-9 and TRBJ2-5, is DTGVSQNPRHKITKRGQNVTFRCDPISEHNRLYWYRQTLGQGPEFLTYFQNEAQLEKSRLLSDRFSAERPKGSFSTLEIQRTEQGDSAMYLCASSKQGKETQYFGPGTRLLVL.